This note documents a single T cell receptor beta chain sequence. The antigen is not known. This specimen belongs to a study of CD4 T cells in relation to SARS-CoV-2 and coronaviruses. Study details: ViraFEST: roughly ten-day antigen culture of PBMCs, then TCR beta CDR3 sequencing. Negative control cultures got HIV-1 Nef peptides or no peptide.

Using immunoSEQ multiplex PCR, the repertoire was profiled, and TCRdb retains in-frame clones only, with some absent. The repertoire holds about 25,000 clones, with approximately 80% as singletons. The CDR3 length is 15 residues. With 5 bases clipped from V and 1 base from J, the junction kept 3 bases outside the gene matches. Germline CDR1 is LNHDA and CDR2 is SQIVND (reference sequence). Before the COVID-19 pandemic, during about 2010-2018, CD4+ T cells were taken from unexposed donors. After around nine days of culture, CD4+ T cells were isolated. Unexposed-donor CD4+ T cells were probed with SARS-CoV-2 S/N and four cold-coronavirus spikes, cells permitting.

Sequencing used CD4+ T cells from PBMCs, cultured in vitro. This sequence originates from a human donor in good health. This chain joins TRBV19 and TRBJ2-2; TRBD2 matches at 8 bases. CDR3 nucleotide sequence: TGTGCCAGTAGTCAAGCGGGAGAGAACACCGGGGAGCTGTTTTTT. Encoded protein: CASSQAGENTGELFF. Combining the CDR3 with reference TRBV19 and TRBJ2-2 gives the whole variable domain DGGITQSPKYLFRKEGQNVTLSCEQNLNHDAMYWYRQDPGQGLRLIYYSQIVNDFQKGDIAEGYSVSREKKESFPLTVTSAQKNPTAFYLCASSQAGENTGELFFGEGSRLTVL.